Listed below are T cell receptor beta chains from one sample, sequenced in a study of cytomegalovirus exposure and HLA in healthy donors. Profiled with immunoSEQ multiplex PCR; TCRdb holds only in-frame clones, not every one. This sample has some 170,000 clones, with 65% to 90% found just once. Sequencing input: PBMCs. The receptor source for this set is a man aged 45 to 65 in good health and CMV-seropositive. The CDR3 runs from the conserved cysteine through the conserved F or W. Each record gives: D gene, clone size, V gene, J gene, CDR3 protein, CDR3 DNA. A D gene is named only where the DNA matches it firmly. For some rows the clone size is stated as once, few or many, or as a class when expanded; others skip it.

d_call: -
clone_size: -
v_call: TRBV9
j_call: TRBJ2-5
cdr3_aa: CASSPRGAREETQYF
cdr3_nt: TGTGCCAGCAGCCCCAGGGGGGCTAGGGAAGAGACCCAGTACTTC

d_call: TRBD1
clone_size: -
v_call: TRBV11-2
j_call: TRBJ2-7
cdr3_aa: CASSTHDRAGPYEQYF
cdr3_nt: TGTGCCAGCAGCACCCACGACAGGGCCGGTCCCTACGAGCAGTACTTC

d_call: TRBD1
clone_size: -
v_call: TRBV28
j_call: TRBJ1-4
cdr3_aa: CASSFEGGHEKLFF
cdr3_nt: TGTGCCAGCAGTTTTGAAGGGGGCCATGAAAAACTGTTTTTT

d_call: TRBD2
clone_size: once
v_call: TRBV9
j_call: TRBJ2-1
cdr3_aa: CASSVTSGTYNEQFF
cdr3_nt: TGTGCCAGCAGCGTTACTAGCGGAACCTACAATGAGCAGTTCTTC

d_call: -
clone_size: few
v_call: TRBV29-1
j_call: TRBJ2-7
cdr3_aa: CSVVGTLPEQYF
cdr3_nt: TGCAGCGTTGTTGGGACTCTTCCCGAGCAGTACTTC

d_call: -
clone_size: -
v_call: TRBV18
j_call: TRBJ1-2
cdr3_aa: CASSPLTGNYGYTF
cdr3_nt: TGTGCCAGCTCACCGCTAACAGGGAACTATGGCTACACCTTC

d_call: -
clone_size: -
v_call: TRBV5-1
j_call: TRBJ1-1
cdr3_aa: CASSLVPTNPEAFF
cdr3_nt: TGCGCCAGCAGCTTGGTTCCCACAAACCCTGAAGCTTTCTTT

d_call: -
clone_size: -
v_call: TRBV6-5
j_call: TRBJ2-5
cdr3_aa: CASSFSGLNLQETQYF
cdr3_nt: TGTGCCAGCAGTTTTAGCGGACTCAATCTCCAAGAGACCCAGTACTTC

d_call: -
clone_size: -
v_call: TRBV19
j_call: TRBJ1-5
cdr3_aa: CATLGAIDQPQHF
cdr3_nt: TGTGCCACCTTAGGGGCCATCGATCAGCCCCAGCATTTT

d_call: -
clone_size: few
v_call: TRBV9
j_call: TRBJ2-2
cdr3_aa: CASSVGQAANTGELFF
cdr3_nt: TGTGCCAGCAGCGTAGGACAGGCGGCGAACACCGGGGAGCTGTTTTTT

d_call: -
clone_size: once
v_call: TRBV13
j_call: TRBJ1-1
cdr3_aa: CASSFRLGGAFF
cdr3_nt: TGTGCCAGCAGCTTCAGACTCGGGGGAGCTTTCTTT

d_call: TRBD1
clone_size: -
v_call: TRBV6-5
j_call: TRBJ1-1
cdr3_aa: CASSYSTGADWGNAFF
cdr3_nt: TGTGCCAGCAGTTACTCTACAGGGGCGGATTGGGGTAACGCTTTCTTT

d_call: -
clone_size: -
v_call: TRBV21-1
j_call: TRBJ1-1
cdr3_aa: CASSCRDSATPNTEAFF
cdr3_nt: TGTGCCAGCAGCTGCCGGGACAGTGCTACTCCTAACACTGAAGCTTTCTTT

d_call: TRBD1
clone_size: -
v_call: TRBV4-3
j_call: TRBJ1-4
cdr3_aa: CASSQSRGKNEKLFF
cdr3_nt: TGCGCCAGCAGCCAAAGCAGGGGGAAGAATGAAAAACTGTTTTTT

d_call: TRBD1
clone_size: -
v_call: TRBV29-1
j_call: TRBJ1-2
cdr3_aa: CSVGETGGAYGYTF
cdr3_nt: TGCAGCGTCGGGGAGACAGGGGGCGCGTATGGCTACACCTTC

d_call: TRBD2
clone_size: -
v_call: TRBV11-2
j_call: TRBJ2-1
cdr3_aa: CASSAGLAETDEQFF
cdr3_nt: TGTGCCAGCAGCGCCGGACTAGCTGAGACGGATGAGCAGTTCTTC

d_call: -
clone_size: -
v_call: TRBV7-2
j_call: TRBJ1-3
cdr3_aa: CASSTTPQGRNTIYF
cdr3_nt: TGTGCCAGCAGCACGACCCCCCAGGGGAGAAACACCATATATTTT

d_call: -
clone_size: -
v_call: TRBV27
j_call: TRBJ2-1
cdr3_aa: CASSSFWERAYNEQFF
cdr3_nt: TGTGCCAGCAGTTCATTTTGGGAGCGGGCTTACAATGAGCAGTTCTTC

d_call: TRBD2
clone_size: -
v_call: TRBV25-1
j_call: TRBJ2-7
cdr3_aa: CASSGRLAGVLEQYF
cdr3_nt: TGTGCCAGCAGTGGGAGACTAGCGGGAGTCCTCGAGCAGTACTTC

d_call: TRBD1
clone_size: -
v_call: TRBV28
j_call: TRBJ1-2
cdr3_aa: CASSFRDRGNYGYTF
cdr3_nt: TGTGCCAGCAGTTTCCGGGACAGGGGCAACTATGGCTACACCTTC

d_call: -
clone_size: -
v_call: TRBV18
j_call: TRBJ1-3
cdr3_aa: CASSPEGVWDTIYF
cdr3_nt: TGTGCCAGCTCACCAGAGGGTGTCTGGGACACCATATATTTT

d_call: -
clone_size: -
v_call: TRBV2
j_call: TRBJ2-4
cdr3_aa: CASSEARNSKNIQYF
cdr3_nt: TGTGCCAGCAGTGAAGCTCGGAACAGCAAAAACATTCAGTACTTC

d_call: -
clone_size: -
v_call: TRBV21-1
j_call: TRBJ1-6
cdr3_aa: CASSTLQDSPLHF
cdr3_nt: TGTGCCAGCAGCACCTTGCAGGATTCACCCCTCCACTTT

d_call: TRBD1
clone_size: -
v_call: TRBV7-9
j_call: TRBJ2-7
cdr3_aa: CASSIGDRDYEQYF
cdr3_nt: TGTGCCAGCAGCATAGGGGACAGGGACTACGAGCAGTACTTC

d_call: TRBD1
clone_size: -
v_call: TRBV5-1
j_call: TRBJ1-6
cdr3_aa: CASSLELDRVGNSPLHF
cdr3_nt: TGCGCCAGCAGCTTGGAGCTGGACAGGGTTGGCAATTCACCCCTCCACTTT

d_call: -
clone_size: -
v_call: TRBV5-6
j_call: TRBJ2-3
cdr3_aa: CASSTPLSGPDTQYF
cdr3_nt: TGTGCCAGCAGCACACCGCTGTCGGGTCCCGATACGCAGTATTTT

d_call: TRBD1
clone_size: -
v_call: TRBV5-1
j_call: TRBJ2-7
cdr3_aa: CASSPALWTGGYEQYF
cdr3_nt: TGCGCCAGCAGCCCTGCGCTTTGGACAGGGGGCTACGAGCAGTACTTC

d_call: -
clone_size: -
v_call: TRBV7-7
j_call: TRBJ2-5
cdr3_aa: CASSSAGEETQYF
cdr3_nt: TGTGCTAGCAGTTCGGCAGGGGAGGAGACCCAGTACTTC

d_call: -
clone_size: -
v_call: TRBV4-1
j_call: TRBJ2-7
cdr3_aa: CASSQPPQGQQYF
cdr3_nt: TGCGCCAGCAGCCAACCCCCCCAGGGCCAACAGTACTTC

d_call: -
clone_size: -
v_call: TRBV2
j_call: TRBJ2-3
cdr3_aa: CASQAGADTQYF
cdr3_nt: TGTGCCAGCCAAGCAGGGGCAGATACGCAGTATTTT

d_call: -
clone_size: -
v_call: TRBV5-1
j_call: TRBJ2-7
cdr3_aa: CASSEDFYEQYF
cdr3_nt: TGCGCCAGCAGCGAGGACTTTTACGAGCAGTACTTC

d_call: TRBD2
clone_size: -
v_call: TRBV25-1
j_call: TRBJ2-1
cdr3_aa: CASQRTSAYNEQFF
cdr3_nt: TGTGCCAGCCAGAGGACTAGCGCTTACAATGAGCAGTTCTTC

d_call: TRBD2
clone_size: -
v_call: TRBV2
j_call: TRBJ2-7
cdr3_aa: CASSGPSGREFSYEQYF
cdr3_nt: TGTGCCAGCAGTGGGCCTAGCGGGAGAGAATTCTCCTACGAGCAGTACTTC

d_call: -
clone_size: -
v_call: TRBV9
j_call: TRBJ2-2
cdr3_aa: CASSPRGGLTGELFF
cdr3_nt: TGTGCCAGCAGCCCAAGGGGGGGGCTTACCGGGGAGCTGTTTTTT

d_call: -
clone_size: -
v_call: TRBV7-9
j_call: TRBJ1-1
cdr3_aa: CASSSGEYTEAFF
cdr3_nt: TGTGCCAGCAGTTCAGGGGAGTATACTGAAGCTTTCTTT

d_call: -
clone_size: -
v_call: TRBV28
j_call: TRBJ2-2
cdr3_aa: CASSLVQGLNTGELFF
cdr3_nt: TGTGCCAGCAGTTTAGTCCAGGGGTTGAACACCGGGGAGCTGTTTTTT

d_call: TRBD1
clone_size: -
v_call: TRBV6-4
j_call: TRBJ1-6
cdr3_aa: CASSEQGGDSPLHF
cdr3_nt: TGTGCCAGCAGTGAGCAGGGGGGCGATTCACCCCTCCACTTT

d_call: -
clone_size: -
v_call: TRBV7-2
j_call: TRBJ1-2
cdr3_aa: CASSTQGNYGYTF
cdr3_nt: TGTGCCAGCAGCACCCAGGGAAACTATGGCTACACCTTC

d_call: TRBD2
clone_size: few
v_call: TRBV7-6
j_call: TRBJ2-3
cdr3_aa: CASSFTAGGPEDTQYF
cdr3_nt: TGTGCCAGCAGCTTTACGGCGGGAGGGCCGGAAGATACGCAGTATTTT

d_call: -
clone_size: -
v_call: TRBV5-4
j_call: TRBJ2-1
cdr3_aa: CASSLERPGTYNEQFF
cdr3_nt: TGTGCCAGCAGCTTGGAGCGTCCGGGGACCTACAATGAGCAGTTCTTC

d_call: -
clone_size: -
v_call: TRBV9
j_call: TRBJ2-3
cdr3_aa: CASSLELADTDTQYF
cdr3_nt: TGTGCCAGCAGTCTTGAATTAGCGGACACAGATACGCAGTATTTT